The T cell receptor (beta chain) described here comes from a study of T cell responses to AZD1222 COVID-19 vaccine. Overall study results and limits: Dominant CD4 TCR responses targeted spike regions 160-218 and 743-854. Reportedly, nearly half the spike-specific TCRs target unmutated variant regions.

Concerning this clone: Its cognate antigen is unknown.

The repertoire was sequenced with immunoSEQ multiplex PCR; TCRdb's copy has only in-frame clones and lacks some. The sample includes roughly 160,000 clones, around 95% of them seen just once. V lost 6 bases to trimming and J lost 6 bases, with 10 bases between them. The length of the CDR3 is 12 residues. This TCR was recovered from an adult in good health. The V and J genes are TRBV12-3 or TRBV12-4 and TRBJ2-3, with D unresolved. Sequenced here: peripheral blood, sampled on day 0 of AZD1222 vaccination. CDR3 coding DNA: TGTGCCAGCAGGGCGACTTTTGATACGCAGTATTTT. It specifies CASRATFDTQYF.